This T cell receptor (beta chain) was recovered during a study of T cell responses to AZD1222 COVID-19 vaccine. The V gene's germline CDR1 is SGDLS and CDR2 YYNGEE. The ends were cut back, 0 bases at V and 4 bases at J, with 16 bases in the middle. The CDR3 has 16 amino acids. Clones were sequenced by immunoSEQ multiplex PCR, and TCRdb holds only the in-frame ones, with some missing. This sample has tens of thousands of clones; approximately 87% occur once, and the top ten carry 5.5% to 8%. This receptor was obtained from an adult in good health. The source was peripheral blood, collected on day 0 of AZD1222 vaccination. The chain has TRBV9 and TRBJ1-1, with D perhaps TRBD1 (5 bases). CDR3 residues: CASSVGGRQGSTEAFF. CDR3 nucleotide sequence: TGTGCCAGCAGCGTAGGAGGGCGGCAGGGTAGCACTGAAGCTTTCTTT.